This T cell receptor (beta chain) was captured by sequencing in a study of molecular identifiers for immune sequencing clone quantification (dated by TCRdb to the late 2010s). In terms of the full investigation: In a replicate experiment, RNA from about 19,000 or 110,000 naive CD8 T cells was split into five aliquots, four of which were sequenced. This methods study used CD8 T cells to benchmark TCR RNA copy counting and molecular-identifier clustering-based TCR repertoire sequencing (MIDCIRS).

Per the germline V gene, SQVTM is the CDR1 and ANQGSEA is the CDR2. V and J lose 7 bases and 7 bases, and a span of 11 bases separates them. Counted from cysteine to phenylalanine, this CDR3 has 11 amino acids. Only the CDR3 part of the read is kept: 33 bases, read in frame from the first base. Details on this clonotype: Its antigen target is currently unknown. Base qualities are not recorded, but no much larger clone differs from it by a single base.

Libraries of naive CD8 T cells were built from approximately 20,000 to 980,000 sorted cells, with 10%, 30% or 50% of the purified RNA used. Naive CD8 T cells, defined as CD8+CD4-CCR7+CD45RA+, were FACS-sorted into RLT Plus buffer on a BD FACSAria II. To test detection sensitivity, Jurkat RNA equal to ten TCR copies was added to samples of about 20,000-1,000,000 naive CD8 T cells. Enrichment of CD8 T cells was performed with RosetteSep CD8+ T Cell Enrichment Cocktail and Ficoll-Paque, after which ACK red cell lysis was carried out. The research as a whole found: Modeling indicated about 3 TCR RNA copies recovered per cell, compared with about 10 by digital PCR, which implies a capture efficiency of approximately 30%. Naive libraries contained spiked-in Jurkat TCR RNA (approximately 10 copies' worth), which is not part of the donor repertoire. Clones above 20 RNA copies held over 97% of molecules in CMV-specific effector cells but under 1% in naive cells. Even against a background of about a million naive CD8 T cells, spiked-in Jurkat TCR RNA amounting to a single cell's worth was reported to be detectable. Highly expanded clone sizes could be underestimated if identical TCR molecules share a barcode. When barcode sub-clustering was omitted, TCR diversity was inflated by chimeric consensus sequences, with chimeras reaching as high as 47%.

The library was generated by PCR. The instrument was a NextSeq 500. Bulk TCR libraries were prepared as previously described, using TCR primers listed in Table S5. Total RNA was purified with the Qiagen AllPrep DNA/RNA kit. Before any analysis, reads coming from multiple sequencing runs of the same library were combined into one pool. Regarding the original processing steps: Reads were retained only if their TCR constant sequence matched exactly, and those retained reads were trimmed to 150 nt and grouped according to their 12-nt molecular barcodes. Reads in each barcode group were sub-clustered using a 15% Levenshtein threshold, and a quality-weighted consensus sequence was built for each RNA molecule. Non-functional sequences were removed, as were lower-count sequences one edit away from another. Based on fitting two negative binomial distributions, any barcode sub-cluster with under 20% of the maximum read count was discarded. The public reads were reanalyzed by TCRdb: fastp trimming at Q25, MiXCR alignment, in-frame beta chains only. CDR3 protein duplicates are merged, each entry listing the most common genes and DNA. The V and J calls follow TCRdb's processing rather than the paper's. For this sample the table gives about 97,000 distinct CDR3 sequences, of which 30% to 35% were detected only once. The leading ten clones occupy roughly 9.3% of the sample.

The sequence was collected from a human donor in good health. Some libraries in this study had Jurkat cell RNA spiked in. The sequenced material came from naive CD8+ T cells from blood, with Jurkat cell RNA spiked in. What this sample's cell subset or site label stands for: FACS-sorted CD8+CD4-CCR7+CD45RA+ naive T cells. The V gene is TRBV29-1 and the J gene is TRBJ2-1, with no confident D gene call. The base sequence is TGCAGCGCCTTATTTGGTAATGAGCAGTTCTTC. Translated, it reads CSALFGNEQFF.